This passage covers 23 T cell receptor beta chains from one sample sequenced in a study of human T cells and chemical hapten exposure. TCRdb re-derived calls from the RACE reads in MiXCR, one entry per CDR3 protein. In the table there are around 100,000 distinct CDR3 sequences, 11% of which are singletons. Stated time point: patch test 1, 2 weeks after DPC sensitization. As for treatment: therapeutic diphenylcyclopropenone sensitization with weekly scalp DPC. The sequencing used whole blood, collected in connection with sensitization to the hapten diphenylcyclopropenone (DPC). All receptors come from a woman aged 40-49 years with alopecia areata. Some clones in this sample may be carry-over from other donors' samples.

This clonotype has only a few counts. This rearrangement joins TRBV5-1 to TRBJ2-2; 9 bases map to TRBD1. CDR1 is SGHRS, CDR2 YFSETQ, per germline. This CDR3 has 14 residues. After removal of 4 bases from V and 6 bases from J, the junction contained 4 bases not matched to a gene. Here the CDR3 reads CASSTQGASGELFF. The DNA of the CDR3 is TGCGCCAGCAGCACACAGGGGGCGTCCGGGGAGCTGTTTTTT.

This clonotype was seen at least ten times. The genes are TRBV24-1 and TRBJ2-2; a possible D gene is TRBD2 (6 bases). CDR1 and CDR2 (germline): KGHDR, SFDVKD. The CDR3 covers 17 residues. The V end was cut by 0 bases, the J end by 3 bases, with 13 bases between. As DNA, the CDR3 is TGTGCCACCAGTGATTTGTCATCGGGACTGTACACCGGGGAGCTGTTTTTT. It translates to CATSDLSSGLYTGELFF.

This clonotype was picked up many times. V and J are TRBV11-2 and TRBJ2-1; possible D gene TRBD1, 5 bases. CDR1 SGHAT and CDR2 FQNNGV come from the germline V gene. V was shortened by 1 base and J by 9 bases, with 7 bases between the two germline ends. CDR3 length equals 12 residues. CDR3 sequence (DNA): TGTGCCAGCAGCTTAGTGGGGCTTGAGCAGTTCTTC. Its translation is CASSLVGLEQFF.

A few counts support this clonotype. The chain joins TRBV19 to TRBJ2-5; 8 positions agree with TRBD2. The junction had 18 bases not matched to a gene; V was cut back by 7 bases and J by 5 bases. CDR3 length: 17 amino acids. CDR1 is LNHDA, CDR2 SQIVND, per germline (reference sequence). The CDR3 region is CASTTRTSRFGLETQYF. As DNA, the CDR3 is TGTGCCAGTACGACCAGGACTAGCCGCTTCGGGCTGGAGACCCAGTACTTC.

This clonotype was found many times. This chain connects TRBV7-6 to TRBJ1-2, with D hard to call. This CDR3 has 14 amino acids. The ends were cut back, 1 base at V and 1 base at J, with 7 bases in the middle. Germline lookup yields CDR1 SGHVS and CDR2 FNYEAQ. The CDR3 spells CASSLGGGNYGYTF. The CDR3 DNA sequence: TGTGCCAGCAGCTTAGGGGGTGGTAACTATGGCTACACCTTC.

This rearrangement joins TRBV28 to TRBJ2-1; tentatively, D is TRBD1 (6 bases). The germline CDR1 and CDR2 sequences are MDHEN and SYDVKM. The CDR3 consists of 16 residues. V was cut by 6 bases and J by 0 bases, with 15 bases left in between. CDR3 amino acids: CASSSRGYPSYNEQFF. The CDR3 DNA reads as TGTGCCAGCAGCTCGAGGGGGTATCCCTCCTACAATGAGCAGTTCTTC.

In its sample, this clonotype was seen many times. The chain joins TRBV6-2 or TRBV6-3 to TRBJ2-1; 8 bases match TRBD2. The CDR3 has 15 residues. From germline, CDR1 is MNHEY and CDR2 SVGEGT. V shed 5 bases, J shed 8 bases, and the junction held 11 bases outside the gene matches. Written as DNA, the CDR3 is TGTGCCAGCAGTCACGGGGGGGGAGCTAGCCATGAGCAGTTCTTC. The encoded protein is CASSHGGGASHEQFF.

This clonotype was picked up many times. The rearrangement links TRBV2 to TRBJ2-5, with D perhaps matching TRBD2 (5 bases). There are 13 residues in the CDR3. Germline lookup yields CDR1 SNHLY and CDR2 FYNNEI. Trimming took 4 bases from V and 4 from J, leaving 10 bases between them. This chain's CDR3 is CASSGDYRETQYF. Here the CDR3 DNA reads TGTGCCAGCAGTGGTGACTATAGAGAGACCCAGTACTTC. The full variable domain, with the rest looked up from reference TRBV2 and TRBJ2-5, is EPEVTQTPSHQVTQMGQEVILRCVPISNHLYFYWYRQILGQKVEFLVSFYNNEISEKSEIFDDQFSVERPDGSNFTLKIRSTKLEDSAMYFCASSGDYRETQYFGPGTRLLVL.

V and J are TRBV6-1 and TRBJ1-4; D is ambiguous. Trimming cost V 4 bases and J 10 bases, with 16 bases left between them. Germline values: CDR1 MNHNS, CDR2 SASEGT. The CDR3 extends over 14 amino acids. In DNA, the CDR3 is TGTGCCAGCAGTGTTGGGGAACCGGTCGGAAAACTGTTTTTT. Translation: CASSVGEPVGKLFF.

The sample holds many counts of this clonotype. The chain is built from TRBV7-2 and TRBJ2-1; D is undetermined. The V gene lost 8 bases and the J gene lost 2 bases, with 19 bases spanning the gap. The V gene's germline CDR1 is SGHTA and CDR2 FQGNSA. The CDR3 spans 16 residues. CDR3 sequence: CASGKVSQPAYNEQFF. In DNA, the CDR3 is TGTGCCAGCGGTAAGGTTTCACAGCCGGCCTACAATGAGCAGTTCTTC.

In nucleotides, the CDR3 is TGTGCCAGCAGCTTAACCCCCACCCGCCCGACAGGGCCCACCGGGGAGCTGTTTTTT. It codes for CASSLTPTRPTGPTGELFF. The chain joins TRBV7-6 to TRBJ2-2, with 7 bases that match TRBD1. The CDR3 is 19 amino acids. Trimming took 2 bases from V and 4 from J; bases not matched to a gene: 16. Germline-derived CDR1 and CDR2 are SGHVS and FNYEAQ. Full variable domain (missing parts from reference TRBV7-6 and TRBJ2-2): GAGVSQSPRYKVTKRGQDVALRCDPISGHVSLYWYRQALGQGPEFLTYFNYEAQQDKSGLPNDRFSAERPEGSISTLTIQRTEQRDSAMYRCASSLTPTRPTGPTGELFFGEGSRLTVL.

This clonotype was observed a few times. CDR3 amino acids: CASSSTRDTVYGYTF. The CDR3 DNA follows: TGTGCCAGCAGCTCGACCAGGGACACCGTCTATGGCTACACCTTC. The gene calls are TRBV7-2 and TRBJ1-2, with D possibly being TRBD1 (6 bases). The CDR3 spans 15 residues. V was shortened by 4 bases and J by 4 bases, with 16 bases between the two germline ends. The germline gives CDR1 SGHTA, CDR2 FQGNSA.

This clonotype was seen more than once but under ten times. J is TRBJ1-3 and V is TRBV6-1; D not resolved. The germline CDR1 and CDR2 sequences are MNHNS and SASEGT. Between the trimmed V and J ends, which lost 6 bases and 2 bases, there was a span of 8 bases. This CDR3 is built from 13 residues. CDR3 sequence reads: CASSTSAGNTIYF. The DNA for the CDR3 is TGTGCCAGCAGCACATCCGCTGGAAACACCATATATTTT.

This clonotype has more than one count but fewer than ten. The chain joins TRBV6-6 to TRBJ1-2; D possibly corresponds to TRBD1 (6 bases). The germline gives CDR1 MNHNY, CDR2 SVGAGI (reference sequence). Trimming left V 4 bases short and J 7 bases short, with 19 bases between. The CDR3 has 15 amino acids. The DNA for the CDR3 is TGTGCCAGCAGTTCCCTAGGGGGGGCCCCCTCTGGCTACACCTTC. Translated, it gives CASSSLGGAPSGYTF.

The chain employs TRBV20-1 and TRBJ2-1; 9 bases align to TRBD2. The V segment lost 4 bases and the J segment 9 bases; nucleotides outside the gene matches: 10. Germline-derived CDR1 and CDR2 are DFQATT and SNEGSKA (reference sequence). This CDR3 has 14 residues. CDR3 nucleotide sequence: TGCAGTGCTAATCCGGCTAGCGGGGATGGTGAGCAGTTCTTC. The encoded protein is CSANPASGDGEQFF.

This clonotype was seen only a few times. The chain combines TRBV5-1 with TRBJ2-1; TRBD1 is a possible D gene (5 bases). Germline V gene sequence: CDR1 SGHRS, CDR2 YFSETQ. This CDR3 has 14 residues. The V end lost 4 bases, the J end lost 8 bases, and 16 bases lay between the germline ends. The CDR3 nucleotides read TGCGCCAGCAGCCCCGGTGGGGCGAGCGATGAGCAGTTCTTC. It yields the protein CASSPGGASDEQFF.

The chain couples TRBV7-2 to TRBJ1-1; D is unclear. The CDR3 runs to 14 residues. The V and J ends lost 1 base and 4 bases respectively, with 10 bases between them. CDR1 is SGHTA, CDR2 FQGNSA, per germline. The CDR3 sequence: CASSLDPSSTEAFF. The CDR3 DNA follows: TGTGCCAGCAGCTTAGATCCAAGCTCCACTGAAGCTTTCTTT.

This clonotype was recorded a few times. V is TRBV6-6 and J is TRBJ2-3; tentative D call: TRBD1 (5 bases). The ends were cut back, 4 bases at V and 1 base at J, with 18 bases in the middle. This CDR3 has 17 residues. CDR1 is MNHNY, CDR2 SVGAGI, per germline (reference sequence). The CDR3 is CASSLGREISRTDTQYF. The DNA of the CDR3 is TGTGCCAGCAGTTTGGGCAGGGAAATTTCGCGCACAGATACGCAGTATTTT.

This clonotype came up many times. The chain recombines TRBV20-1 with TRBJ1-5; tentative D call: TRBD1 (5 bases). This CDR3 spans 12 amino acids. V was cut by 5 bases and J by 6 bases, with 11 bases left in between. In germline, CDR1 is DFQATT, CDR2 SNEGSKA (reference sequence). The CDR3 DNA is TGCAGTGCTTCGAGGGGCGGTCAGCCCCAGCATTTT. Its protein product is CSASRGGQPQHF.

The chain couples TRBV27 to TRBJ2-1; 13 positions match TRBD2. Germline CDR1 and CDR2: MNHEY and SMNVEV (reference sequence). The junction had 10 bases not matched to a gene; V was cut back by 4 bases and J by 7 bases. This CDR3 is built from 17 residues. The CDR3 coding sequence is TGTGCCAGCAGTTGGTCCCTCACTAGCGGGAGGGTGAATGAGCAGTTCTTC. Protein: CASSWSLTSGRVNEQFF.

This clonotype has only a few counts. V is TRBV6-6 and J is TRBJ2-7; TRBD1 aligns across 10 bases. J lost 5 bases, V lost 7 bases, and 8 bases had no gene match. Germline CDR1 is MNHNY and CDR2 is SVGAGI (reference sequence). CDR3 size: 14 residues. CDR3: CASTGTGVSHEQYF. The CDR3 coding sequence is TGTGCCAGCACCGGGACAGGGGTAAGCCACGAGCAGTACTTC.

The table lists this clonotype with many counts. This chain connects TRBV7-8 to TRBJ1-1, with a tentative D call TRBD1 (5 bases). The CDR3 consists of 15 residues. Trimming pared 1 base from V and 1 base from J, leaving 10 bases between. Germline CDR1 is SGHVS and CDR2 is FQNEAQ. The CDR3 reads CASSLGGSGNTEAFF. CDR3 sequence (DNA): TGTGCCAGCAGCTTAGGGGGGTCAGGGAACACTGAAGCTTTCTTT.

This clonotype was recorded many times. The chain links TRBV19 to TRBJ2-1, with a tentative D call TRBD1 (5 bases). Between the trimmed V and J ends, which lost 5 bases and 2 bases, there was a span of 10 bases. From germline, CDR1 is LNHDA and CDR2 SQIVND (reference sequence). The CDR3 is 14 residues long. The CDR3 sequence: CASSSPRAYNEQFF. For the CDR3, the DNA is TGTGCCAGTAGTTCGCCCAGGGCCTACAATGAGCAGTTCTTC.